Listed below are T cell receptor beta chains from one sample, sequenced in a study of blood T cell repertoires in COVID-19. The repertoire was sequenced with immunoSEQ multiplex PCR; TCRdb's copy has only in-frame clones and lacks some. Among more than 300,000 clones listed, around 86% were seen once. Sequencing was done on a sample of PBMCs or T cells enriched from blood (not recorded which). These receptors were collected from a man aged 30-40 years who had recovered from COVID-19. Each CDR3 is given with its conserved first and last residue. D genes are given only for firm matches. Not all rows give a size; the values are once, few, many and, for expanded clones, a class.

d_gene,v_gene,abundance,j_gene,CDR3nt,CDR3aa
TRBD2,TRBV11-2,NA,TRBJ2-7,TGTGCCAGCAGCCGACTAGCGGTCTACGAGCAGTACTTC,CASSRLAVYEQYF
NA,TRBV12-5,NA,TRBJ2-1,TGTGCTAGTGCCACAGGGATTGGTAGCGGGCATTCTAATGGCTCCTACAATGAGCAGTTCTTC,CASATGIGSGHSNGSYNEQFF
TRBD1,TRBV24-1,NA,TRBJ2-3,TGTGCCACCAGTCCAAGAAATGGGGCAGGGGGCGTCACAGATACGCAGTATTTT,CATSPRNGAGGVTDTQYF
NA,TRBV2,NA,TRBJ1-4,TGTGCCAGCAGTACGATTTCGGCAACTAATGAAAAACTGTTTTTT,CASSTISATNEKLFF
NA,TRBV15,NA,TRBJ2-1,TGTGCCACCAGCACAGATGCTAGCGCAGGGCGGAGCTATGAGCAGTTCTTC,CATSTDASAGRSYEQFF
NA,TRBV29-1,NA,TRBJ1-2,TGCAGCGTGCCACAGGGCTATGGCTACACCTTC,CSVPQGYGYTF
NA,TRBV30,NA,TRBJ2-3,TGTGCCTGGACCCCCGGGACTCTATCCCATTACGGTGGAACGCAGTATTTT,CAWTPGTLSHYGGTQYF
NA,TRBV11-3,NA,TRBJ2-7,TGTGCCAGCAGCTTAGCATTCGAGCAGTACTTC,CASSLAFEQYF
TRBD2,TRBV28,NA,TRBJ2-7,TGTGCCAGCAGTTCAACAGGCGAGCGGGGCTCCTACGAGCAGTACTTC,CASSSTGERGSYEQYF
TRBD1,TRBV15,NA,TRBJ1-1,TGTGCCACCAGCAGCCGGGACAGGGAAGGGGACACTGAAGCTTTCTTT,CATSSRDREGDTEAFF
TRBD2,TRBV18,once,TRBJ2-7,TGTGCCAGCTCATCGACCTCCGGGACTACCTCCTACGAGCAGTACTTC,CASSSTSGTTSYEQYF
TRBD1,TRBV18,NA,TRBJ2-2,TGTGCCAGCTCTCGGGACAGCCTCTCGAACACCGGGGAGCTGTTTTTT,CASSRDSLSNTGELFF
TRBD1,TRBV19,NA,TRBJ1-2,TGTGCCAGTAGTCCCCGACAGGGGGCGGTTGATGGCTACACCTTC,CASSPRQGAVDGYTF
NA,TRBV18,NA,TRBJ2-7,TGTGCCAGCTCACCAAATCGGGGGTCCTACGAGCAGTACTTC,CASSPNRGSYEQYF
NA,TRBV7-9,NA,TRBJ2-5,TGTGCCAGCAGCCCGGGGGCGGGGGTGAGGTCCCAGTACTTC,CASSPGAGVRSQYF
TRBD1,TRBV15,NA,TRBJ1-1,TGTGCCACCAGCAGCTGGGACAGGGCGGACACTGAAGCTTTCTTT,CATSSWDRADTEAFF
TRBD1,TRBV7-8,NA,TRBJ1-6,TGTGCCAGCAGCCTGAACCACCGGGACAGGAGTAATTCACCCCTCCACTTT,CASSLNHRDRSNSPLHF
NA,TRBV6-5,NA,TRBJ2-5,TGTGCCAGCAGAGACACCCAAGAGACCCAGTACTTC,CASRDTQETQYF
NA,TRBV7-2,NA,TRBJ2-2,TGTGCCAGCAGTTACAATAGCGGAAGAGTCACCGGGGAGCTGTTTTTT,CASSYNSGRVTGELFF
TRBD2,TRBV7-6,NA,TRBJ2-1,TGTGCCAGCAGCCTTCGACTACCCGGGACTAGCGTCAACAATGAGCAGTTCTTC,CASSLRLPGTSVNNEQFF
NA,TRBV3-1/TRBV3-2,NA,TRBJ2-6,TGTGCCAGCAGGCATACGGCTGGGGCCAACGTCCTGACTTTC,CASRHTAGANVLTF
TRBD1,TRBV30,NA,TRBJ2-5,TGTGCCTGGAGTCAAGGACAGGGGCGGCAGACCCAGTACTTC,CAWSQGQGRQTQYF
TRBD1,TRBV18,NA,TRBJ1-1,TGTGCCAGCTCACCAGGGGACAGGGGAGCTTTCTTT,CASSPGDRGAFF
NA,TRBV6-5,NA,TRBJ2-7,TGTGCCAGCGGGGGCCTGCCCTCCTACGAGCAGTACTTC,CASGGLPSYEQYF
TRBD2,TRBV10-1,NA,TRBJ2-7,TGCGCCAGCAGTGGAGCGGGGTTCGGTGAGCAGTACTTC,CASSGAGFGEQYF
NA,TRBV14,NA,TRBJ1-1,TGTGCCAGCAGCCAAGATACTCAAGGTTTCGGGGCTTTCTTT,CASSQDTQGFGAFF
NA,TRBV18,NA,TRBJ1-3,TGTGCCAGCTCACCCGCGGGGGCCCGAGGGTGGAACACCATATATTTT,CASSPAGARGWNTIYF
TRBD1,TRBV7-9,few,TRBJ1-6,TGTGCCAGCAGCTCTTCATACGGGACAGGGCCATCACCCCTCCACTTT,CASSSSYGTGPSPLHF
TRBD2,TRBV11-3,NA,TRBJ2-1,TGTGCCAGCAGCCCAGAGGGGGGACTAGCGGGATTATACAATGAGCAGTTCTTC,CASSPEGGLAGLYNEQFF
NA,TRBV12-3/TRBV12-4,few,TRBJ1-1,TGTGCCAGCAGTTCGAGCAGGGTCACTGAAGCTTTCTTT,CASSSSRVTEAFF
NA,TRBV11-3,NA,TRBJ2-2,TGTGCCAGCAGTCCTAGACAGGGACTCACCGGGGAGCTGTTTTTT,CASSPRQGLTGELFF
TRBD2,TRBV30,few,TRBJ2-7,TGTGCCTGGAGTGTGGATAGCGGGAGAAGCGAGCAGTACTTC,CAWSVDSGRSEQYF
NA,TRBV10-3,NA,TRBJ2-5,TGTGCCATCAGTGCAGACGGGGGTCGAGAGACCCAGTACTTC,CAISADGGRETQYF
TRBD2,TRBV4-2,NA,TRBJ2-7,TGTGCCAGCAGCCAAACTAGCGGGGCCTCCTACGAGCAGTACTTC,CASSQTSGASYEQYF
TRBD1,TRBV5-6,NA,TRBJ2-7,TGTGCCAGCAGCCCGGGACAGGGATTCTACGAGCAGTACTTC,CASSPGQGFYEQYF
TRBD2,TRBV5-1,once,TRBJ2-5,TGCGCCAGCAGCTCGACTCGCGGGGGGAGGGGAGAGACCCAGTACTTC,CASSSTRGGRGETQYF
TRBD1,TRBV7-2,NA,TRBJ1-6,TGTGCCATTCAGGGACAGCTCAATTCACCCCTCCACTTT,CAIQGQLNSPLHF
NA,TRBV24-1,NA,TRBJ2-5,TGTGCCACCAGTGATCCAGGGCCTCCCCAAGAGACCCAGTACTTC,CATSDPGPPQETQYF
NA,TRBV27,NA,TRBJ2-7,TGTGCCAGCAGTTCCGACGGGACCTACGAGCAGTACTTC,CASSSDGTYEQYF
NA,TRBV18,NA,TRBJ2-5,TGTGCCAGCTCACCACTAAACAGGGGAGGCCAAGAGACCCAGTACTTC,CASSPLNRGGQETQYF
TRBD2,TRBV7-6,once,TRBJ2-7,TGTGCCAGCAGCCCATTCGCCGGGACTAGCGTGTACGAGCAGTACTTC,CASSPFAGTSVYEQYF
NA,TRBV3-1/TRBV3-2,NA,TRBJ1-2,TGTGCCAGCAGCCCCGGGGGGCCGAACTATGGCTACACCTTC,CASSPGGPNYGYTF
TRBD1,TRBV5-1,NA,TRBJ2-7,TGCGCCAGCAGCCGGACAGGGTTGGCCCTCGAGCAGTACTTC,CASSRTGLALEQYF
TRBD1,TRBV19,NA,TRBJ1-3,TGTGCCAGTAGTACGGACAGGGGTAACGGAAACACCATATATTTT,CASSTDRGNGNTIYF
NA,TRBV14,NA,TRBJ1-6,TGTGCCAGCAGCCAAGATCTGAGCTATAATTCACCCCTCCACTTT,CASSQDLSYNSPLHF
TRBD1,TRBV27,once,TRBJ1-6,TGTGCCAGCAGTTCTGGACAGGGTGGTTATTCACCCCTCCACTTT,CASSSGQGGYSPLHF
NA,TRBV6-2/TRBV6-3,NA,TRBJ2-3,TGTGCCAGCAGTTCCGGGGGAACCACAGATACGCAGTATTTT,CASSSGGTTDTQYF
TRBD1,TRBV6-5,NA,TRBJ2-2,TGTGCCAGCAGTTTCGGGACAGGGACCACCGGGGAGCTGTTTTTT,CASSFGTGTTGELFF
TRBD2,TRBV14,NA,TRBJ2-1,TGTGCCAGCAGCCAAGAGGTACTAGCGGGGGGGCCCCCGTTCTTC,CASSQEVLAGGPPFF